The clone carrying this T cell receptor beta chain was observed a few times. Its antigen is currently unknown. The CDR3 covers 15 residues. After removal of 5 bases from V and 2 bases from J, the junction contained 7 bases not matched to a gene. Per the germline V gene, CDR1 is SGHDT and CDR2 is YYEEEE. Unique molecular identifiers featured in each of the TCR beta cDNA libraries. TCRdb re-derived calls from the PCR reads in MiXCR, one entry per CDR3 protein. This table holds hundreds of thousands of distinct CDR3 sequences, approximately 60% found once. The sample belongs to a study of post-analysis software for immune sequencing data. Study-wide context: Recorded subtypes: relapsing-remitting, secondary progressive, progressive-relapsing; some patients unannotated. Findings of the study overall: Controls had lower frequencies than patients of 4 or 5 TRBV segments, which included TRBV5-6, TRBV5-1 and TRBV20-1. There was significantly lower normalized Chao1 diversity in multiple sclerosis patients than in controls.

The chain joins TRBV5-6 to TRBJ2-7, with 10 bases fitting TRBD2. What was sequenced was blood. The clonotype was recovered from a girl aged 2-10 years with multiple sclerosis. DNA of the CDR3: TGTGCCAGCAGGCACCTAGCGGGAGACCCCTACGAGCAGTACTTC. Its protein product is CASRHLAGDPYEQYF.